These 11 T cell receptor beta chains were sequenced from one sample in a study of neurological immune-mediated disorders. One entry per CDR3 protein, called by TCRdb with MiXCR from the 5' RACE reads. The sample lists roughly 32,000 distinct CDR3 sequences; roughly 14% were seen once. Stated time point: technical triplicate 2. Sequencing was carried out using CD4+ T cells from blood. The receptors here all came from a female donor with HTLV-1-associated myelopathy (HAM/TSP).

This clonotype was detected ten times or more. The CDR3 loop is CASSLEQGAWTGELFF. CDR3 nucleotide sequence: TGTGCCAGCAGTCTCGAACAGGGGGCTTGGACCGGGGAGCTGTTTTTT. V and J are TRBV28 and TRBJ2-2, with TRBD1 matching over 9 bases. CDR3 length equals 16 residues. Germline lookup yields CDR1 MDHEN and CDR2 SYDVKM. V trimming: 5 bases; J trimming: 5 bases; junction bases outside the gene matches: 9.

The sample holds many counts of this clonotype. V is TRBV7-2 and J is TRBJ1-2; no definite D call. Germline CDR1 and CDR2: SGHTA and FQGNSA. The CDR3 contains 14 residues. V was cut by 1 base and J by 3 bases, with 9 bases left in between. CDR3 sequence: CASSLGKGYYGYTF. Here the CDR3 DNA reads TGTGCCAGCAGCTTAGGGAAGGGATACTATGGCTACACCTTC. The whole variable domain, remainder taken from reference TRBV7-2 and TRBJ1-2, is GAGVSQSPSNKVTEKGKDVELRCDPISGHTALYWYRQSLGQGLEFLIYFQGNSAPDKSGLPSDRFSAERTGGSVSTLTIQRTQQEDSAVYLCASSLGKGYYGYTFGSGTRLTVV.

This clonotype was picked up many times. The chain employs TRBV4-3 and TRBJ2-1; possibly TRBD2 for D (7 bases). V was clipped by 0 bases and J by 7 bases, with 16 bases between them. The germline CDR1 and CDR2 sequences are LGHNA and YSLEER. This CDR3 contains 16 residues. This CDR3 reads CASSQDVGGPGNEQFF. In nucleotides, the CDR3 is TGCGCCAGCAGCCAAGATGTGGGGGGGCCGGGTAATGAGCAGTTCTTC.

The table lists this clonotype with many counts. This CDR3 reads CSARTLGLAFGNEQFF. DNA of the CDR3: TGCAGTGCTCGTACACTTGGACTAGCGTTTGGCAATGAGCAGTTCTTC. The rearrangement joins TRBV20-1 to TRBJ2-1; 9 nucleotides agree with TRBD2. There are 16 residues in the CDR3. Germline V CDR1 and CDR2: DFQATT, SNEGSKA (reference sequence). V trimming: 5 bases; J trimming: 6 bases; junction bases outside the gene matches: 14.

This clonotype was counted many times. Here the CDR3 reads CASSVWGLAGGSDTQYF. The CDR3 nucleotides are TGCGCCAGCAGCGTTTGGGGTCTAGCGGGAGGTTCAGATACGCAGTATTTT. The V gene is TRBV5-1, the J gene TRBJ2-3, with TRBD2 identical over 11 bases. V lost 4 bases to trimming and J lost 4 bases; unmatched junction nucleotides: 11. Germline V lookup: CDR1 SGHRS, CDR2 YFSETQ. This CDR3 is built from 17 residues.

In this sample, this clonotype turned up many times. The chain links TRBV12-3 or TRBV12-4 to TRBJ2-6; D perhaps matches TRBD1 (5 bases). Trimming stripped 5 bases from V and 4 bases from J, with 15 bases between. This CDR3 is 16 amino acids long. CDR3 coding DNA: TGTGCCAGCAGTCCCCGACAGTTCTCGGGGGCCAACGTCCTGACTTTC. Translating gives CASSPRQFSGANVLTF.

V is TRBV24-1 and J is TRBJ1-1; D is possibly TRBD1 (5 bases). CDR1 and CDR2 (germline): KGHDR, SFDVKD. V dropped 4 bases and J dropped 3 bases, with 11 bases sitting between them. The CDR3 spans 14 residues. CDR3 amino acids: CATSDSGGYTEAFF. The CDR3 DNA follows: TGTGCCACCAGTGACTCCGGGGGATACACTGAAGCTTTCTTT.

Many counts were recorded for this clonotype. The rearrangement links TRBV4-2 to TRBJ2-5, with D unresolved. Trimming took off 0 bases at V and 3 bases at J, with 8 bases between the two ends. Germline V gene data show CDR1 as LGHNA and CDR2 as YNFKEQ. The CDR3 loop spans 14 amino acids. The DNA of the CDR3 is TGTGCCAGCAGCCAAGATCTGGTTGAAGAGACCCAGTACTTC. It translates to CASSQDLVEETQYF.

This clonotype was detected ten times or more. The chain joins TRBV5-4 to TRBJ2-3; D perhaps matches TRBD2 (5 bases). Germline assignment: CDR1 SGHNT and CDR2 YYREEE (reference sequence). Trimming cost V 2 bases and J 0 bases, with 7 bases left between them. CDR3 size: 14 residues. CDR3 nucleotide sequence: TGTGCCAGCAGCTTCGGACTGAGCACAGATACGCAGTATTTT. Translation gives CASSFGLSTDTQYF. Combining the CDR3 with reference TRBV5-4 and TRBJ2-3 gives the whole variable domain ETGVTQSPTHLIKTRGQQVTLRCSSQSGHNTVSWYQQALGQGPQFIFQYYREEENGRGNFPPRFSGLQFPNYSSELNVNALELDDSALYLCASSFGLSTDTQYFGPGTRLTVL.

At least ten counts were recorded for this clonotype. This chain joins TRBV12-3 or TRBV12-4 and TRBJ2-5, with TRBD1 matching over 7 bases. J was trimmed by 5 bases and V by 6 bases; bases with no gene match: 12. CDR3 size: 15 residues. The CDR3 DNA reads as TGTGCCAGCAGCCCCAAGGGGGCTAGTCGGGAGACCCAGTACTTC. This encodes CASSPKGASRETQYF.

The chain carries TRBV5-1 and TRBJ2-7; D gene ambiguous. Trimming pared 1 base from V and 3 bases from J, leaving 11 bases between. Germline assignment: CDR1 SGHRS and CDR2 YFSETQ. The CDR3 spans 14 residues. The CDR3 spells CASSLYSRDYEQYF. CDR3 DNA: TGCGCCAGCAGCTTGTACTCCAGAGACTACGAGCAGTACTTC.